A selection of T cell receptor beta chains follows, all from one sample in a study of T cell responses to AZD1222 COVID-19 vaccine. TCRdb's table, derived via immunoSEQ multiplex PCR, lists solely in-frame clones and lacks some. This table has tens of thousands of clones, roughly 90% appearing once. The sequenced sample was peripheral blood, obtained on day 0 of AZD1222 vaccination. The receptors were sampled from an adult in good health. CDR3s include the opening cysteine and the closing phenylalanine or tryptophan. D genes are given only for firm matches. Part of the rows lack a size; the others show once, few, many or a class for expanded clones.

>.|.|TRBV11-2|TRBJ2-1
TGTGCCAGCAGCCCCTGGATTGGACCATACAATGAGCAGTTCTTC
CASSPWIGPYNEQFF
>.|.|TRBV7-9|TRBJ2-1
TGTGCCAGCAGCTTAGTCTGGGGGAGCGATGAGCAGTTCTTC
CASSLVWGSDEQFF
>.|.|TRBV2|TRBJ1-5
TGTGCCAGCAGTGAGGAGGGTAATCAGCCCCAGCATTTT
CASSEEGNQPQHF
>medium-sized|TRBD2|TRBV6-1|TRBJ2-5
TGTGCCAGCAGTGAGACTAGCGGGAGGGGAGAGACCCAGTACTTC
CASSETSGRGETQYF
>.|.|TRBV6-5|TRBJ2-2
TGTGCCAGCCTAAAACAGGGAAACACCGGGGAGCTGTTTTTT
CASLKQGNTGELFF
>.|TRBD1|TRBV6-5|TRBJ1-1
TGTGCCAGCAGTATGGGACAGGCGAACACTGAAGCTTTCTTT
CASSMGQANTEAFF
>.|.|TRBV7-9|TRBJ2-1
TGTGCCAGCAGCCTCGGGACGGCGCTCAATGAGCAGTTCTTC
CASSLGTALNEQFF
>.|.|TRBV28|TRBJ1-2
TGTGCCAGCAGTTTTTTGCTCCGCTATGGCTACACCTTC
CASSFLLRYGYTF
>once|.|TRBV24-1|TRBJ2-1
TGTGCCACCAGTGATGCGGCTAGCGTGGGATACAATGAGCAGTTCTTC
CATSDAASVGYNEQFF
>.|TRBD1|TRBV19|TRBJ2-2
TGTGCCACCTCCCCCTGGGGACAGGGGGACACCGGGGAGCTGTTTTTT
CATSPWGQGDTGELFF
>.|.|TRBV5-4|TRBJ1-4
TGTGCCAGCAGCTTGGGGGGGACCGGACGAGGTGTAGAAAAACTGTTTTTT
CASSLGGTGRGVEKLFF
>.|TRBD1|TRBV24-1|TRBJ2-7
TGTGCCACCAGTGATACTAACAGGGGGAGTTACGAGCAGTACTTC
CATSDTNRGSYEQYF
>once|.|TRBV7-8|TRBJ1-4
TGTGCCAGCAGCCCCCTCTTAGGAAAACTGTTTTTT
CASSPLLGKLFF
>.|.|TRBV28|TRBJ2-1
TGTGCCAGCACAAACGGACGAGGCTCCTACAATGAGCAGTTCTTC
CASTNGRGSYNEQFF
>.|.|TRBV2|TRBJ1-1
TGTGCCAGCAGACAGAGGGTGAGGACTTTGATGAACACTGAAGCTTTCTTT
CASRQRVRTLMNTEAFF
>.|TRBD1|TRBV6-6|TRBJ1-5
TGTGCCAGCAGCTTCGAAAAAGGGACAGGGAATCAGCCCCAGCATTTT
CASSFEKGTGNQPQHF
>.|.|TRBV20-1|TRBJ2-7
TGCAGTGCTAGTGGGGCAGGGAGCTCCTACGAGCAGTACTTC
CSASGAGSSYEQYF
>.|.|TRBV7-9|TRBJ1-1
TGTGTGACTTTCTCCGGGCAGAACACTGAAGCTTTCTTT
CVTFSGQNTEAFF
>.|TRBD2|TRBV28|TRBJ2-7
TGTGCCAGCAGCGAAGCGGGACTAGCGGGGGGCGAGCAGTACTTC
CASSEAGLAGGEQYF
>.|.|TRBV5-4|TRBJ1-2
TGTGCCAGCACCCTCGGCGGGGGGACGGAGGGCTACACCTTC
CASTLGGGTEGYTF
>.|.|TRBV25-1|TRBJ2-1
TGTGCCAGCAGAGGACAGCCTAGCTCCTACAATGAGCAGTTCTTC
CASRGQPSSYNEQFF
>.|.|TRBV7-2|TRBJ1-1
TGTGCCAGCAGCTTAGACAGCATGAACACTGAAGCTTTCTTT
CASSLDSMNTEAFF
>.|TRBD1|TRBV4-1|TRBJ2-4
TGCGCCAGCAGCCAAGATTCTAACAGGGGATTTGTCAAAAACATTCAGTACTTC
CASSQDSNRGFVKNIQYF
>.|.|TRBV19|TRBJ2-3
TGTGCCAGTAGTATGAAGGATGGAGATACGCAGTATTTT
CASSMKDGDTQYF
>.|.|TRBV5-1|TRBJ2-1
TGCGCCAGCAGCTTGGACAGTGAGCAGTTCTTC
CASSLDSEQFF
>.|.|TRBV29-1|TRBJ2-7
TGCAGCGTTGCTTGGACAGCCTACGAGCAGTACTTC
CSVAWTAYEQYF
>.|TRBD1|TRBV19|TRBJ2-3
TGTGCCAGTAGTACCGGGACAGGCACAGATACGCAGTATTTT
CASSTGTGTDTQYF
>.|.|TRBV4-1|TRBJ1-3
TGCGCCAGCAGCCCCCCCTTTGCAGGGGAGGGAAACACCATATATTTT
CASSPPFAGEGNTIYF
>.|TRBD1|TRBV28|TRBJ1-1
TGTGCCAGCAGTTTAGCCGGGACAGGGTGGGGGACTGAAGCTTTCTTT
CASSLAGTGWGTEAFF
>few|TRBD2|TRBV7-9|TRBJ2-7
TGTGCCAGCAGCGCGCCGGGACTAGCTTCTAGAGAGCAGTACTTC
CASSAPGLASREQYF
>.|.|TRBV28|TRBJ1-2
TGTGCCAGCAGTCCCCGGACAGCGCCCGGCTACACCTTC
CASSPRTAPGYTF
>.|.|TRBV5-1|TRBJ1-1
TGCGCCAGCAGCCACCCCGGGGGGGGCACTGAAGCTTTCTTT
CASSHPGGGTEAFF
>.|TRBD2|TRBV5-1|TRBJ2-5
TGCGCCAGCAGCTTGATGGGACTAGCGGGAGGAGCGGAGACCCAGTACTTC
CASSLMGLAGGAETQYF
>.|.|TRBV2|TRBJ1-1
TGTGCCAGCAGTCCGCAGGGGAACACTGAAGCTTTCTTT
CASSPQGNTEAFF
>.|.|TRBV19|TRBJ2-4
TGTGCCAGTAAAGCCCAAGCGGGCAAAAACATTCAGTACTTC
CASKAQAGKNIQYF
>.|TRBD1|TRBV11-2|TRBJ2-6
TGTGCCAGCAGCACACAGGGGGCCGGGGCCAACGTCCTGACTTTC
CASSTQGAGANVLTF
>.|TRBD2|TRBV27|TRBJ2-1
TGTGACAGCGGGACCTCCAATGAGCAGTTCTTC
CDSGTSNEQFF
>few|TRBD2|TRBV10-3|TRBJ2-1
TGTGCCATCAGTGAGAGCGGGGTTGAGCAGTTCTTC
CAISESGVEQFF
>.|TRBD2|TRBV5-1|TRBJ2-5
TGCGCCAGCAGGGCCGGGACTAGCGGAGAGACCCAGTACTTC
CASRAGTSGETQYF
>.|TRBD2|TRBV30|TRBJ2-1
TGTGCCTGTCCCGGGACTAGCGGGAGGGCCGGTAATAACAATGAGCAGTTCTTC
CACPGTSGRAGNNNEQFF
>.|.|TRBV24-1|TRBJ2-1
TGTGCCACCAGTGGGGGGAGAAATGAGCAGTTCTTC
CATSGGRNEQFF
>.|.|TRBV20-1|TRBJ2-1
TGCAGTGCTAGTAGTAAGGGGCCCCCACAAGTGGGTTACAATGAGCAGTTCTTC
CSASSKGPPQVGYNEQFF
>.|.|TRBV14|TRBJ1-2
TGTGCCAGCAGCCAAGCGGGGGTCGGGGGCTACACCTTC
CASSQAGVGGYTF
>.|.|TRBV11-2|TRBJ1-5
TGTGCCAGCAGCTTATTTGGGGCCGCAAATCAGCCCCAGCATTTT
CASSLFGAANQPQHF
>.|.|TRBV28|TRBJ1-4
TGTGCCAGCAGTTCCCCAACTAATGAAAAACTGTTTTTT
CASSSPTNEKLFF
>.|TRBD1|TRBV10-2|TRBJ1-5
TGCGCCAGCAGTGAAGCAGGGGGCCCTTTTCAGCCCCAGCATTTT
CASSEAGGPFQPQHF
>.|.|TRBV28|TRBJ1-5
TGTGCCAGCAGTTTAAGTCAGGGTCATCAGCCCCAGCATTTT
CASSLSQGHQPQHF
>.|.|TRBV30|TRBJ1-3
TGTGCCTGGAACGGCCAACCTGGAAACACCATATATTTT
CAWNGQPGNTIYF
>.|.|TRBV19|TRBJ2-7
TGTGCCAGTAGTGAGGAGGGACGGTGGGGCGAGCAGTACTTC
CASSEEGRWGEQYF
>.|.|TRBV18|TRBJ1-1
TGTGCCAGCTCACAGGAGGTCTATAAAGCTTTCTTT
CASSQEVYKAFF
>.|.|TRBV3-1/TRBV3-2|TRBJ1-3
TGTGCCAGCAGCCCTACCGTCGGACACGACCACTCTGGAAACACCATATATTTT
CASSPTVGHDHSGNTIYF
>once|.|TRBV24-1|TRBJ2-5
TGTGCCACCAGTACAGAAAACCAAGAGACCCAGTACTTC
CATSTENQETQYF
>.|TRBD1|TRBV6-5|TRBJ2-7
TGTGCCAGCAGTACCGCCCTACAGGGGGCCTACGAGCAGTACTTC
CASSTALQGAYEQYF
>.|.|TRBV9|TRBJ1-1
TGTGCCAGCAGCGTAGTCTCCGGGGTCGGCACTGAAGCTTTCTTT
CASSVVSGVGTEAFF
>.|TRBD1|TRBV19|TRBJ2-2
TGTGCCAGTAGCGGACAGGGATTCACCGGGGAGCTGTTTTTT
CASSGQGFTGELFF